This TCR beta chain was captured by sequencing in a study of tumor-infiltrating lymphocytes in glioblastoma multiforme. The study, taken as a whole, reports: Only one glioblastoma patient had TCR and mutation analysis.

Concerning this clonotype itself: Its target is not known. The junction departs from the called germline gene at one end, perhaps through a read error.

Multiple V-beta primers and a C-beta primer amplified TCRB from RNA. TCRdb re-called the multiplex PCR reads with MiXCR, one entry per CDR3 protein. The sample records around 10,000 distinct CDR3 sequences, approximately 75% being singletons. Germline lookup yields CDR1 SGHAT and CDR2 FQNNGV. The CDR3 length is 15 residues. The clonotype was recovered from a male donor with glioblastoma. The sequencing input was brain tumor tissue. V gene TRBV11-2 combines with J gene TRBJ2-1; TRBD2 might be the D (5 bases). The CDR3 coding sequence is TGCGCCAGCAGCTTAGCGAGTAGCTCCTACAATGAACAGTTCTTC. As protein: CASSLASSSYNEQFF.